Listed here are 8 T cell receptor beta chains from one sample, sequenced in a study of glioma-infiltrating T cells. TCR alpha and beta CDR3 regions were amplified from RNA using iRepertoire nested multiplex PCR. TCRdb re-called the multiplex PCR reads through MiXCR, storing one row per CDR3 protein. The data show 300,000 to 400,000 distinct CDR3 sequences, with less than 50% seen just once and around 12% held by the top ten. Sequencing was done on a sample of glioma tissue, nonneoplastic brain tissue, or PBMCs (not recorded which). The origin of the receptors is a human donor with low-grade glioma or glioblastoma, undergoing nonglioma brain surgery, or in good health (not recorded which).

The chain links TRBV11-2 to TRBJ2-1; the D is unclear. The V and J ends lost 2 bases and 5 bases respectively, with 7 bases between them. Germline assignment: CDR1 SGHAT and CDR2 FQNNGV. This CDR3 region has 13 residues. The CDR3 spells CASSLLADNEQFF. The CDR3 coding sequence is TGTGCCAGCAGCTTATTGGCCGACAATGAGCAGTTCTTC.

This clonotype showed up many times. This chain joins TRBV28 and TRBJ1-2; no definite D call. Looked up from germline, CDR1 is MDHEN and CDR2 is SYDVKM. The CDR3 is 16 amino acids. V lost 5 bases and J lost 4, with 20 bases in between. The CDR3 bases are TGTGCCAGCAGTCCGCCCTACAAGAAATGGAGCTATGGCTACACCTTC. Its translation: CASSPPYKKWSYGYTF.

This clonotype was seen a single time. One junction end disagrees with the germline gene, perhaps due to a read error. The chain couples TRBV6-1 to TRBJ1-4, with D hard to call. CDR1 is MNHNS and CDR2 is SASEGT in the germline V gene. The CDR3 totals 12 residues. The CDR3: CAISGSSEKLFF. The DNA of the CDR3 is TGTGCCATCAGTGGGTCGTCTGAAAAACTGTTTTTT.

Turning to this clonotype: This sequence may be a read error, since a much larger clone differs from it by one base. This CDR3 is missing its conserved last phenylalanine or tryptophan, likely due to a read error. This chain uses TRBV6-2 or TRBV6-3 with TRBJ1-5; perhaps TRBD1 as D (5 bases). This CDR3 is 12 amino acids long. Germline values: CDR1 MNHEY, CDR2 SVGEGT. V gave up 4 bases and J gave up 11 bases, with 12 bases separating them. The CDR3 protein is CASSSMGGTQHL. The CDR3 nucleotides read TGTGCCAGCAGTTCGATGGGGGGGACCCAGCATTTA.

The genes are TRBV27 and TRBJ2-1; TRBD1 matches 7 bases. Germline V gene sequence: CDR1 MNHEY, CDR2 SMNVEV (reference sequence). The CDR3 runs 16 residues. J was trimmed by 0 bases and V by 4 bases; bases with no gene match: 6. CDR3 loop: CASSYSTGNSYNEQFF. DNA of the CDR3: TGTGCCAGCAGTTACTCGACAGGGAACTCCTACAATGAGCAGTTCTTC.

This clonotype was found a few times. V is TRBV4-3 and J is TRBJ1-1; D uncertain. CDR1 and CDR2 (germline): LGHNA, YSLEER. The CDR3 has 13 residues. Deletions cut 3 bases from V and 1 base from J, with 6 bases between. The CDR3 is CASSQAGNTEAFF. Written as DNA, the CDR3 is TGCGCCAGCAGCCAGGCAGGGAACACTGAAGCTTTCTTT.

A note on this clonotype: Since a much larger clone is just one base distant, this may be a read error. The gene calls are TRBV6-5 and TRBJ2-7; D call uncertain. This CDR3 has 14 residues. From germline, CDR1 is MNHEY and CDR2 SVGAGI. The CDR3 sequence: CASSYSVSNYEKYF. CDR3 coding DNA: TGTGCCAGCAGTTACTCGGTTTCGAACTACGAGAAGTACTTC.

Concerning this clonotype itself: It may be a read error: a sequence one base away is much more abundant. The CDR3 protein is CASSQCTGEKLFF. The CDR3 region has the DNA TGCGCCAGCAGCCAATGTACAGGCGAAAAACTGTTTTTT. This rearrangement joins TRBV4-1 to TRBJ1-4, with D possibly TRBD1 on 5 matching bases. Germline V gene sequence: CDR1 MGHRA, CDR2 YSYEKL. The CDR3 has 13 residues. Trimming took 2 bases from V and 8 from J, leaving 9 bases between them.